The TCR beta chain described here comes from a study of CD8+CD57+ T cells in acquired aplastic anemia. Study in general: Mean DNA quantity obtained from sorted CD4+ and CD8+ cells was approximately 3 ug. Whole-study results and caveats: No significant difference in CD8+ Simpson's diversity was found between patients and controls.

Points on this clonotype: As yet, its antigen is unknown.

Using genomic DNA as the template, TCR beta VDJ and CDR3 profiling was carried out. Via MiXCR, TCRdb re-called the reads, giving one row per CDR3 protein. Of 150,000 to 200,000 distinct CDR3 sequences in the sample, 55% to 70% were seen once. This CDR3 has 16 residues. V was shortened by 5 bases and J by 2 bases, with 16 bases between the two germline ends. The V gene's germline CDR1 is DFQATT and CDR2 SNEGSKA (reference sequence). The rearrangement uses TRBV20-1 and TRBJ1-6; D might be TRBD1 (6 bases). The sample taken for sequencing was sorted CD4+, CD8+, or CD8+CD57+ T cells (not recorded which) from PBMCs. The TCR sequence derives from a human donor in good health. The DNA for the CDR3 is TGCAGTGCTCGGGACAATAAGGCCCCCTATAATTCACCCCTCCACTTT. Residues: CSARDNKAPYNSPLHF.